The sequence of this TCR beta chain was determined in a study of Ad26.COV2.S vaccination and SARS-CoV-2 variants. Treatment meaning: some 20 received Ad26.COV2.S at low or high dose, single or two shots; five or six received placebo; per-sample allocation not given. Samples came from day 63 after the first vaccine or placebo injection. This CDR3 region has 18 residues. Per germline, CDR1 MRHNA and CDR2 SNTAGT. The junction had 10 bases not matched to a gene; V was cut back by 0 bases and J by 2 bases. The data were produced by immunoSEQ multiplex PCR, yet TCRdb's version contains in-frame clones alone and is incomplete. The sample shows over 300,000 clones, around four fifths of them seen only once.

The receptor was derived from a person between 18 and 65 years old who received the Ad26.COV2.S COVID-19 vaccine or a placebo. The chain uses TRBV6-4 and TRBJ2-1; 7 bases agree with TRBD1. The specimen comprised peripheral blood, sampled in a trial of Ad26.COV2.S vaccine versus placebo. CDR3 protein: CASSDSRLRDSTYNEQFF. The CDR3 DNA follows: TGTGCCAGCAGTGACTCCAGGCTCCGGGACAGTACCTACAATGAGCAGTTCTTC.